This T cell receptor (beta chain) was retrieved from a study of siplizumab effects on memory and regulatory T cells. Notes on the study in general: The study found naive T cells seemingly more diverse than memory cells and seemingly major alloresponse contributors.

The length of the CDR3 is 14 residues. Of note for this clone: Antigen unknown.

Assays were performed on roughly 90,000 TCR templates per sample. The table came from immunoSEQ multiplex PCR; TCRdb's copy has only in-frame clones and leaves some out. Counted here are 50,000 to 55,000 clones, about 97% occurring once; the ten biggest clones make up around 0.64%. Material for sequencing was naive CD4+ T cells sorted from blood. The chain employs TRBV21-1 and TRBJ1-6. TRBV21-1 is a pseudogene. The TCR sequence derives from a human donor in good health. CDR3 coding DNA: TGTGCCAGCAGGGACGAATCCTATAATTCACCCCTCCACTTT. Its translation: CASRDESYNSPLHF.